Below, 21 T cell receptor beta chains from the same sample are listed, as sequenced in a study of blood T cell repertoires in COVID-19 (TCRdb year 2020). Libraries were made using the immunoSEQ multiplex PCR assay. TCRdb limited this immuneACCESS table to in-frame rearrangements with V and J called. A share of clones is missing; checked studies link under half to unresolved V genes, and the rest is unexplained. Counted in this sample were 250,000 to 350,000 clones; about 85% of them appeared once. The ten largest clones capture 0.7% to 0.9% of the sample. The sample was peripheral blood. All receptors come from a human donor with COVID-19, enrolled during active disease. The donor label of this sample is uncertain.

The chain has TRBV3-1 (or the pseudogene TRBV3-2) and TRBJ2-7, with 7 bases matching TRBD2. V dropped 1 base and J dropped 3; count of bases not matched to a gene: 9. The CDR3 length is 16 residues. Looked up from germline, CDR1 is LGHDT and CDR2 is YNNKEL (reference sequence). The CDR3, as DNA: TGTGCCAGCAGCCAAGGATTTGCGGGAGCGATCTACGAGCAGTACTTC. This sequence encodes CASSQGFAGAIYEQYF.

The chain recombines TRBV4-3 with TRBJ1-5, with D hard to call. V was clipped by 2 bases and J by 4 bases, with 6 bases between them. Germline V CDR1 and CDR2: LGHNA, YSLEER. The CDR3 sequence is 13 residues long. The CDR3 nucleotides read TGCGCCAGCAGCCAATCTCAGAATCAGCCCCAGCATTTT. It translates to CASSQSQNQPQHF.

This clone was seen a handful of times. Other DNA sequences from this sample encode an identical CDR3 as well. This sequence joins TRBV4-3 and TRBJ2-3, with no clear D. The CDR3 has 13 amino acids. V was shortened by 0 bases and J by 4 bases, with 5 bases between the two germline ends. Germline V gives CDR1 LGHNA, CDR2 YSLEER. The CDR3: CASSQDPADTQYF. The CDR3 bases are TGCGCCAGCAGCCAAGACCCCGCAGATACGCAGTATTTT.

The DNA of the CDR3 is TGCAGCGTTGAGGGGGGGCCCGCCTCCTACGAGCAGTACTTC. Translated: CSVEGGPASYEQYF. V gene TRBV29-1 combines with J gene TRBJ2-7, with D maybe TRBD2 (7 bases). This CDR3 region has 14 residues. CDR1 is SQVTM and CDR2 is ANQGSEA in the germline V gene. Between the trimmed V and J ends, which lost 3 bases and 0 bases, there was a span of 12 bases.

The J gene is TRBJ2-7, the V gene TRBV19, with 9 bases lining up with TRBD1. With V trimmed by 5 bases and J by 2 bases, 4 bases remained unmatched. CDR3 length equals 14 residues. CDR1 and CDR2 (germline): LNHDA, SQIVND (reference sequence). The CDR3 coding sequence is TGTGCCAGTAGTCAGGGGACAGGGCCCTACGAGCAGTACTTC. Protein sequence: CASSQGTGPYEQYF.

The chain has TRBV5-1 and TRBJ2-2; D is perhaps TRBD1 (5 bases). This CDR3 contains 15 residues. V lost 0 bases and J 4 bases, leaving 10 bases between the germline ends. Germline loops: CDR1 SGHRS, CDR2 YFSETQ. CDR3 residues: CASSLVPGPTGELFF. The CDR3 DNA follows: TGCGCCAGCAGCTTGGTTCCAGGGCCCACCGGGGAGCTGTTTTTT.

This chain connects TRBV9 to TRBJ2-2; TRBD2 aligns across 11 bases. This CDR3 comprises 17 residues. Germline V gives CDR1 SGDLS, CDR2 YYNGEE. J was trimmed by 3 bases and V by 1 base; bases with no gene match: 5. CDR3 sequence: CASSVLPGLADTGELFF. The CDR3 nucleotides are TGTGCCAGCAGCGTACTACCGGGACTAGCGGACACCGGGGAGCTGTTTTTT.

J is TRBJ1-2 and V is TRBV29-1; 9 bases fit TRBD1. Germline CDR1 and CDR2: SQVTM and ANQGSEA. Trimming cost V 7 bases and J 5 bases; bases outside gene matches: 8. The CDR3 is made up of 13 amino acids. The CDR3 DNA reads as TGCAGCGCTGGACAGGGGAGTGGGTATGGCTACACCTTC. This codes for CSAGQGSGYGYTF.

The chain employs TRBV24-1 and TRBJ2-5; perhaps TRBD1 as D (5 bases). The CDR3 has 15 residues. V shed 4 bases and J shed 4 bases, with 15 bases lying between them. Germline loops: CDR1 KGHDR, CDR2 SFDVKD. CDR3 nucleotide sequence: TGTGCCACCAGTGACCCAACAGGAGTGGGAGAGACCCAGTACTTC. The encoded protein is CATSDPTGVGETQYF.

In its sample, this clone was seen a few times. This CDR3 is CATRVSNTEAFF. The CDR3 DNA reads TGTGCCACCCGGGTTTCTAACACTGAAGCTTTCTTT. V and J are TRBV10-3 and TRBJ1-1; no reliable D call. The germline V and J ends were trimmed by 10 bases and 2 bases, with 11 bases remaining between them. The V gene's germline CDR1 is ENHRY and CDR2 SYGVKD. This CDR3 contains 12 residues.

J is TRBJ1-5 and V is TRBV24-1; TRBD1 agrees at 7 bases. Looked up from germline, CDR1 is KGHDR and CDR2 is SFDVKD. There are 16 residues in the CDR3. J lost 0 bases, V lost 11 bases, and 12 bases had no gene match. The DNA of the CDR3 is TGTGCCAACTCGGTGGGGGACAGCTATAGCAATCAGCCCCAGCATTTT. Protein: CANSVGDSYSNQPQHF.

This chain links TRBV5-4 with TRBJ2-7, with D maybe TRBD2 (5 bases). The germline V and J ends were trimmed by 0 bases and 11 bases, with 18 bases remaining between them. The CDR3 runs to 14 residues. The V gene's germline CDR1 is SGHNT and CDR2 YYREEE (reference sequence). CDR3 amino acids: CASSLEGGSKRKYF. CDR3 nucleotide sequence: TGTGCCAGCAGCTTGGAGGGCGGGTCGAAAAGGAAGTACTTC.

Concerning this clone: Additional DNA sequences in this sample encode the identical CDR3. The rearrangement uses TRBV28 and TRBJ1-1, with D perhaps matching TRBD1 (5 bases). Germline lookup yields CDR1 MDHEN and CDR2 SYDVKM. The V end lost 5 bases, the J end lost 2 bases, and 6 bases lay between the germline ends. The CDR3 runs to 12 residues. This chain's CDR3 is CASSTGNTEAFF. CDR3 sequence (DNA): TGTGCCAGCAGTACAGGTAACACTGAAGCTTTCTTT.

This clone was counted a single time. The rearrangement links TRBV27 to TRBJ2-7; no firm D call. CDR3 length equals 16 residues. V lost 6 bases and J 4 bases, leaving 22 bases between the germline ends. Germline CDR1 and CDR2: MNHEY and SMNVEV (reference sequence). The CDR3 spells CASSPSSGLTFYEQYF. The DNA of the CDR3 is TGTGCCAGCAGCCCGAGTTCGGGTCTTACTTTTTACGAGCAGTACTTC.

The chain uses TRBV4-1 and TRBJ2-5; D is perhaps TRBD1 (5 bases). The V gene's germline CDR1 is MGHRA and CDR2 YSYEKL. The CDR3 extends over 15 amino acids. V gave up 0 bases and J gave up 1 base, with 9 bases separating them. CDR3 sequence reads: CASSQENTGQETQYF. CDR3 coding DNA: TGCGCCAGCAGCCAAGAGAATACAGGCCAAGAGACCCAGTACTTC.

The chain recombines TRBV2 with TRBJ1-2; 7 nucleotides align to TRBD1. The germline V gene encodes CDR1 SNHLY and CDR2 FYNNEI. The ends lost 5 bases at V and 1 base at J; junction bases unmatched: 1. This CDR3 has 13 residues. CDR3 DNA: TGTGCCAGCAGTCCAGGGGGTAACTATGGCTACACCTTC. Amino acids: CASSPGGNYGYTF.

The rearrangement joins TRBV30 to TRBJ1-6; D is ambiguous. The length of the CDR3 is 15 residues. The germline CDR1 and CDR2 sequences are GTSNPN and SVGIG (reference sequence). Trimming removed 6 bases from V and 0 bases from J, with 12 bases in between. The CDR3 nucleotides are TGTGCCTGTTCCCAGGCCAGCTCCTATAATTCACCCCTCCACTTT. Amino acids: CACSQASSYNSPLHF.

The rearrangement uses TRBV28 and TRBJ2-1, with D tentatively TRBD2 (6 bases). The CDR3 contains 15 residues. Germline CDR1 and CDR2: MDHEN and SYDVKM. V was pared by 2 bases and J by 9 bases, with 17 bases between. The DNA of the CDR3 is TGTGCCAGCAGTTTAAGGGCCCTAGCGCAAGGTGAGCAGTTCTTC. The encoded protein is CASSLRALAQGEQFF.

The rearrangement links TRBV7-2 to TRBJ2-7; D is perhaps TRBD2 (6 bases). V was shortened by 6 bases and J by 2 bases, with 17 bases between the two germline ends. The germline V gene encodes CDR1 SGHTA and CDR2 FQGNSA. The CDR3 length is 15 residues. CDR3 nucleotide sequence: TGTGCCAGCAGTTTCGACGGCGGGGTGACCTACGAGCAGTACTTC. Its protein product is CASSFDGGVTYEQYF.

This chain joins TRBV19 and TRBJ1-1; D is unclear. Germline-derived CDR1 and CDR2 are LNHDA and SQIVND (reference sequence). V dropped 7 bases and J dropped 1 base, with 10 bases sitting between them. The CDR3 consists of 13 residues. The DNA for the CDR3 is TGTGCCAGTAAAGGCAGAGGGAACACTGAAGCTTTCTTT. Translating it yields CASKGRGNTEAFF.

This clone was seen repeatedly, ten times or more. The rearrangement joins TRBV5-3 to TRBJ1-2; D unclear. TRBV5-3 belongs to the ORF category, with a function that is uncertain. V lost 0 bases, J lost 3 bases, and 18 bases lay in between. CDR3 length: 17 residues. The CDR3 is CARSLAGWRAEDYGYTF. The CDR3 nucleotides read TGTGCCAGAAGCTTGGCGGGTTGGAGGGCCGAAGACTATGGCTACACCTTC.